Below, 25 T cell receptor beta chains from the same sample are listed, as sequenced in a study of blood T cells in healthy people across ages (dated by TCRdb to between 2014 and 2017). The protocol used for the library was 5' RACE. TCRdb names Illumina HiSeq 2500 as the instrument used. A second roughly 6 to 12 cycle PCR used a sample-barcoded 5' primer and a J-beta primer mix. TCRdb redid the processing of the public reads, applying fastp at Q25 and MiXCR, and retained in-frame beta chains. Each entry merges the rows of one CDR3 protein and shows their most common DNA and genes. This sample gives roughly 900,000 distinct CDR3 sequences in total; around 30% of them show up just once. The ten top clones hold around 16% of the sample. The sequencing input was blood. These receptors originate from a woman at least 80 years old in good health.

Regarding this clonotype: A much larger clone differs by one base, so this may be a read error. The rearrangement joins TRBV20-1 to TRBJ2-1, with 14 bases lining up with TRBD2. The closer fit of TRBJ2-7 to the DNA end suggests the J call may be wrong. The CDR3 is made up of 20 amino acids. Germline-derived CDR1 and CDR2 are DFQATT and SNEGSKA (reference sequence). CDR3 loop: CSARATGTSGGPNSYNEQYF. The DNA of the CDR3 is TGCAGTGCTAGAGCCACCGGGACTAGCGGGGGCCCCAACTCCTACAATGAGCAGTACTTC.

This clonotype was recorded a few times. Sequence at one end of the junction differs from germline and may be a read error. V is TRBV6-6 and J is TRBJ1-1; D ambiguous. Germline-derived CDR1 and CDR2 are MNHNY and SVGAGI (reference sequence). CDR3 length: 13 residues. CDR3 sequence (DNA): TGTGCCAGCGGTTACGGCGGGGTCCCGGGGGCTTTCTTT. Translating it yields CASGYGGVPGAFF.

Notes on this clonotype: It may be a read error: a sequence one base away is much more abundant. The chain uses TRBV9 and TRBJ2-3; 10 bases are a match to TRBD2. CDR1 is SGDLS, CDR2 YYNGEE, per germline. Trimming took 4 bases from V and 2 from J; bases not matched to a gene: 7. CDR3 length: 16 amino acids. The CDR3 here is CASSPSLAGYTDTQYF. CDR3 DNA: TGTGCCAGCAGCCCCTCACTAGCGGGATACACAGATACGCAGTATTTT.

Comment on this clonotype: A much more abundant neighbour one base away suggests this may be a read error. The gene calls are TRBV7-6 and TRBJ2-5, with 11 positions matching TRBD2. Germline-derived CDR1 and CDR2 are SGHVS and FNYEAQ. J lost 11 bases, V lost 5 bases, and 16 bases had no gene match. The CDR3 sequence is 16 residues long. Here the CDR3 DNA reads TGTGCCAGCAGCCCCCAATTAGCGGGGGGGCCACCTGAGCAGTACTTC. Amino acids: CASSPQLAGGPPEQYF.

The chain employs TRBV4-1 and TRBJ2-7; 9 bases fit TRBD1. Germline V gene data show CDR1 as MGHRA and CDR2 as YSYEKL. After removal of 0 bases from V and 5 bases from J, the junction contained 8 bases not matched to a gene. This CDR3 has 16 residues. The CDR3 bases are TGCGCCAGCAGCCAAGATTCTTGGACAGGGGTCGACGAGCAGTACTTC. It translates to CASSQDSWTGVDEQYF.

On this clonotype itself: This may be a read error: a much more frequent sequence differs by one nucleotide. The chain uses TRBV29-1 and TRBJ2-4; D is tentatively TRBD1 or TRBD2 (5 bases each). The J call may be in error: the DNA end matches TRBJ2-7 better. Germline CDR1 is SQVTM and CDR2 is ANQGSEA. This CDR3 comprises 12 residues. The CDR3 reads CSGEGRAYEQYF. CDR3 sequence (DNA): TGCAGCGGTGAGGGCAGGGCCTACGAGCAGTACTTC.

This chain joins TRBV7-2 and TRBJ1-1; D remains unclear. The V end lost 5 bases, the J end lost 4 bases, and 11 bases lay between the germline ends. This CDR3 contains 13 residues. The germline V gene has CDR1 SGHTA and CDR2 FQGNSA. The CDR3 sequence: CASSLTWPTEAFF. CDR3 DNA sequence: TGTGCCAGCAGCCTCACATGGCCCACTGAAGCTTTCTTT. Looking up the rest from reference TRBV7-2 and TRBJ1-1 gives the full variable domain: GAGVSQSPSNKVTEKGKDVELRCDPISGHTALYWYRQSLGQGLEFLIYFQGNSAPDKSGLPSDRFSAERTGGSVSTLTIQRTQQEDSAVYLCASSLTWPTEAFFGQGTRLTVV.

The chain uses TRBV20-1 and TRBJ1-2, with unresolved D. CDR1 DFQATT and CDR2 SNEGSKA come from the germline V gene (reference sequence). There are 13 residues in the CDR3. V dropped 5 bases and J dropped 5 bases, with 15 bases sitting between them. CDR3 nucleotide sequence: TGCAGTGCTCCGGTCCCCTCGACTTATGGCTACACCTTC. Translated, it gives CSAPVPSTYGYTF.

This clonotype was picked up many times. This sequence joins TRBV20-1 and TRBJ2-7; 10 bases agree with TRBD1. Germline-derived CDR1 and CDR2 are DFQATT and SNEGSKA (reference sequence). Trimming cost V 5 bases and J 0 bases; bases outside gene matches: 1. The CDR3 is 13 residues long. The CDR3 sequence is CSARTGGSYEQYF. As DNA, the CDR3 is TGCAGTGCTCGGACAGGGGGCTCCTACGAGCAGTACTTC.

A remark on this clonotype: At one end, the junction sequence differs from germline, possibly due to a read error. The chain's CDR3 is CASKYDRVSNQLQHF. The CDR3 DNA follows: TGTGCCAGCAAATACGACAGGGTGAGCAATCAGCTCCAGCATTTT. This chain joins TRBV6-5 and TRBJ1-5, with TRBD1 matching 7 bases. Looked up from germline, CDR1 is MNHEY and CDR2 is SVGAGI. The CDR3 spans 15 residues.

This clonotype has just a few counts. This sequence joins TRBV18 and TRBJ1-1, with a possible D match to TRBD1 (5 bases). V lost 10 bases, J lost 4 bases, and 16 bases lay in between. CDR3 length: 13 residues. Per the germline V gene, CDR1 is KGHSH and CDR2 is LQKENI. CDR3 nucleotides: TGTGCCACCTCCCGGGGGGAATTCACTGAAGCTTTCTTT. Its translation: CATSRGEFTEAFF.

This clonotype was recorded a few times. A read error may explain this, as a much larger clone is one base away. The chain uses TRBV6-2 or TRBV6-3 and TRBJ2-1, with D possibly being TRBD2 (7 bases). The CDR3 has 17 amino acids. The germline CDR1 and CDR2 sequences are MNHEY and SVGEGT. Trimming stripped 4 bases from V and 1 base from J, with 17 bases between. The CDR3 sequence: CASSSTMGGASYNEQFF. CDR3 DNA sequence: TGTGCCAGCAGTTCCACTATGGGGGGGGCTTCCTACAATGAGCAGTTCTTC.

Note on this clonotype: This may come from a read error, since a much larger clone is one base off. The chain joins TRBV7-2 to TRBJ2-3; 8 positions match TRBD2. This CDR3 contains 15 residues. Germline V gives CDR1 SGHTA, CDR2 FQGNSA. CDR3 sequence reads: CACSSLAGIPDTQYF. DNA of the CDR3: TGTGCCTGCAGCTCATTAGCGGGGATTCCAGATACGCAGTATTTT.

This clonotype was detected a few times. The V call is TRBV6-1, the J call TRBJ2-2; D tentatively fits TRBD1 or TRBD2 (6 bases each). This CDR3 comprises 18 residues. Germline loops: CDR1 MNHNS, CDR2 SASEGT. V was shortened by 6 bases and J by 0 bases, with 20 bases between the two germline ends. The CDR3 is CASSSPGQGGSNTGELFF. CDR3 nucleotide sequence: TGTGCCAGCAGCTCACCGGGACAAGGAGGGTCGAACACCGGGGAGCTGTTTTTT.

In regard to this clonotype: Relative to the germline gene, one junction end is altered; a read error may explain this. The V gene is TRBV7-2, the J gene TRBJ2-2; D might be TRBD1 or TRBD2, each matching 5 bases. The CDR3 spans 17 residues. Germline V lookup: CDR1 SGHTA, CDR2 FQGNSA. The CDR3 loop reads CASSLAATAANTGERFF. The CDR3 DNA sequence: TGTGCCAGCAGCTTAGCGGCGACAGCAGCGAACACCGGGGAGCGGTTTTTT.

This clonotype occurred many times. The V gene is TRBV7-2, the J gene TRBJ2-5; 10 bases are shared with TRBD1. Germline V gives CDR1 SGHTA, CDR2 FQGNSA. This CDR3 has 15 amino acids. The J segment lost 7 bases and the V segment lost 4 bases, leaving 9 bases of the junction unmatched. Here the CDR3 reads CASSSATGGVGTQYF. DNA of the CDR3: TGTGCCAGCAGCTCCGCGACAGGGGGCGTAGGGACCCAGTACTTC.

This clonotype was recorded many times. CDR3 loop: CASSGRGPQETQYF. As DNA, the CDR3 is TGCGCCAGCAGTGGCAGGGGACCCCAAGAGACCCAGTACTTC. This chain joins TRBV10-2 and TRBJ2-5; a weak D match, TRBD1 (6 bases). Germline lookup yields CDR1 WSHSY and CDR2 SAAADI. The CDR3 consists of 14 residues. The V and J ends lost 4 bases and 1 base respectively, with 10 bases between them.

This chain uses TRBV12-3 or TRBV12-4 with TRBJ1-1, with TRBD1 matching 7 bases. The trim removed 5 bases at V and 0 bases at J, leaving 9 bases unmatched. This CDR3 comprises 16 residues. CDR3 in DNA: TGTGCCAGCAGTCCTCGGCAGGGGGTGATGAACACTGAAGCTTTCTTT. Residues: CASSPRQGVMNTEAFF.

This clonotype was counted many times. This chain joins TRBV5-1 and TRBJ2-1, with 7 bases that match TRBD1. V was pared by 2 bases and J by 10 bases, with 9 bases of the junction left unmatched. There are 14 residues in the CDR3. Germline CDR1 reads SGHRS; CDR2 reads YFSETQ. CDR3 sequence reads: CASSFETGPREQFF. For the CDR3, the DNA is TGCGCCAGCAGCTTCGAGACAGGGCCCAGAGAGCAGTTCTTC. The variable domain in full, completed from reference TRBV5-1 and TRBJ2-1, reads KAGVTQTPRYLIKTRGQQVTLSCSPISGHRSVSWYQQTPGQGLQFLFEYFSETQRNKGNFPGRFSGRQFSNSRSEMNVSTLELGDSALYLCASSFETGPREQFFGPGTRLTVL.

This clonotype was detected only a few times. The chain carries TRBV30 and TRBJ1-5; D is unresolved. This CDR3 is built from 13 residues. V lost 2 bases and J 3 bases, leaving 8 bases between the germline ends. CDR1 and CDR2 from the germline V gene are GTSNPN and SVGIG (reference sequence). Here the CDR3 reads CAWSITDNQPQHF. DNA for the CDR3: TGTGCCTGGAGTATTACGGACAATCAGCCCCAGCATTTT.

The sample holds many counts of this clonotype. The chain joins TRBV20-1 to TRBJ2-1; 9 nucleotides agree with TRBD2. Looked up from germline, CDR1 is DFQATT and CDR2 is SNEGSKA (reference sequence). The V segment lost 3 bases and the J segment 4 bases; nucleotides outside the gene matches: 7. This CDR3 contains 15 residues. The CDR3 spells CSASSGSGGYNEQFF. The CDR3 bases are TGCAGTGCTAGCAGCGGTAGCGGGGGATACAATGAGCAGTTCTTC.

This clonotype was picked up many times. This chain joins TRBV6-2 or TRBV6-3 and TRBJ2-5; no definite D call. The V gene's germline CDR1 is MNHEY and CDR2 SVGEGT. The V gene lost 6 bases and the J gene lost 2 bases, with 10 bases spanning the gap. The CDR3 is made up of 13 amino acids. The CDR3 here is CASRRAGQETQYF. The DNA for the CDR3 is TGTGCCAGCAGAAGGGCAGGTCAAGAGACCCAGTACTTC.

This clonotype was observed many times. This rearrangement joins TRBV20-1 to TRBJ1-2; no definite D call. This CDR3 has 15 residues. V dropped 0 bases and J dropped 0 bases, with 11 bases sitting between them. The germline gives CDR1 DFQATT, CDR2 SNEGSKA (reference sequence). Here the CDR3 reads CSARELSTANYGYTF. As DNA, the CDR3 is TGCAGTGCTAGAGAGCTATCTACTGCTAACTATGGCTACACCTTC.

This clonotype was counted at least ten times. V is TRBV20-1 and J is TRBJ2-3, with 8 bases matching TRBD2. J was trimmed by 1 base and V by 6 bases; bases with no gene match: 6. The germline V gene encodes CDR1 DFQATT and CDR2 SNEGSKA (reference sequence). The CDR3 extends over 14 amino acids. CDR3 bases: TGCAGTGCCACATATAGCGGGGGCACAGATACGCAGTATTTT. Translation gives CSATYSGGTDTQYF.

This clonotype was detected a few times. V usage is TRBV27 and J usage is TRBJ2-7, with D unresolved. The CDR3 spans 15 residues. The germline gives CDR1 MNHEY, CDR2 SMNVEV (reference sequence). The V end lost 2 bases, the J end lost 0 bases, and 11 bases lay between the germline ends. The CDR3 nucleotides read TGTGCCAGCAGTTTAGGGTGGGGAAGCTCCTACGAGCAGTACTTC. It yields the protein CASSLGWGSSYEQYF.